This T cell receptor beta chain was captured by sequencing in a study of control samples from healthy donors and cancer patients. V lost 3 bases and J lost 5, with 13 bases in between. This CDR3 has 14 amino acids. The germline gives CDR1 LNHNV, CDR2 YYDKDF (reference sequence). Profiled with immunoSEQ multiplex PCR; TCRdb holds only in-frame clones, not every one. The sample has fewer than 200,000 clones; about 86% are singletons. The TCR sequence derives from a woman under 40 in good health. The sequencing sample was made of blood. The chain combines TRBV15 with TRBJ1-2, with a possible D match to TRBD1 (5 bases). The CDR3 coding sequence is TGTGCCACCAGCAGCCTCAGGGAAGAATATGGCTACACCTTC. It yields the protein CATSSLREEYGYTF.